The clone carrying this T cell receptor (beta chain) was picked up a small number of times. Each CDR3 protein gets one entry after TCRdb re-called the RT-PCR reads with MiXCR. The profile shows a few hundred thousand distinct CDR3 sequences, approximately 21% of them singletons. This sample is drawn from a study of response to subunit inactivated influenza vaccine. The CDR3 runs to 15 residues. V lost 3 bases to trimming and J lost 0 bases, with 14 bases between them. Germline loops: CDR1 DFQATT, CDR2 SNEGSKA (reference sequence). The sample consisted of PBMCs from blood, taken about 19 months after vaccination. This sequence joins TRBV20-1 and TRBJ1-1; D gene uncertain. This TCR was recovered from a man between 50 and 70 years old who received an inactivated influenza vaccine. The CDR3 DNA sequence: TGCAGTGCTAGTCCCACGGGCCGCATGAACACTGAAGCTTTCTTT. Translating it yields CSASPTGRMNTEAFF.